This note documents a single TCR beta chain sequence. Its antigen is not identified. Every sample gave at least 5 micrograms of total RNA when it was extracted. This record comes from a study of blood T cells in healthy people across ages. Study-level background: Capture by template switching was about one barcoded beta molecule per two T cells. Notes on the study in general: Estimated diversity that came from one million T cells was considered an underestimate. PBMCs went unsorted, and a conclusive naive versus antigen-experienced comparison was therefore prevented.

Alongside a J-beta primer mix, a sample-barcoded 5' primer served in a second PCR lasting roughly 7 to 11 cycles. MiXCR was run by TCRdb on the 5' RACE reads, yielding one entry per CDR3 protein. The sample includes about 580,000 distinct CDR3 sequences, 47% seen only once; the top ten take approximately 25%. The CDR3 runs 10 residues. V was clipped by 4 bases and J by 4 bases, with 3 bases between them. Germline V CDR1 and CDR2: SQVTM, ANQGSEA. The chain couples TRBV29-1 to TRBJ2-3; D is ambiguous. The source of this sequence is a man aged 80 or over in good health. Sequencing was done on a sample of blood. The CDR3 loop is CSVGPDTQYF. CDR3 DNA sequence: TGCAGCGTTGGTCCAGATACGCAGTATTTT.